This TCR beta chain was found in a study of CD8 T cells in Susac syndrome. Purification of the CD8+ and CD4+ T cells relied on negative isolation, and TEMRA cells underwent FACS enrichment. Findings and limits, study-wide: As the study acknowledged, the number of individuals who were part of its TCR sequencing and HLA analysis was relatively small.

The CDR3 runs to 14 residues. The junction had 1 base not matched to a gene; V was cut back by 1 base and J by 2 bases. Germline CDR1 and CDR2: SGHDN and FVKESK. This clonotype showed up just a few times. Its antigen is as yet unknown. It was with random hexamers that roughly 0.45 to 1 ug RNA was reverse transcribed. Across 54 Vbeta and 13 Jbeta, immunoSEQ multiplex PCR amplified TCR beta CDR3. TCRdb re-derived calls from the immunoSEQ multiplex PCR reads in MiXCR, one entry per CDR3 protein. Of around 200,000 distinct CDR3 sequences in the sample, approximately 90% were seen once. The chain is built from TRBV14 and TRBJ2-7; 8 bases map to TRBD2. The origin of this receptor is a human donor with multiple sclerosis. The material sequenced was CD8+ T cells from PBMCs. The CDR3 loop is CASSQVGGAYEQYF. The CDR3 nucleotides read TGTGCCAGCAGCCAAGTCGGGGGGGCCTACGAGCAGTACTTC.